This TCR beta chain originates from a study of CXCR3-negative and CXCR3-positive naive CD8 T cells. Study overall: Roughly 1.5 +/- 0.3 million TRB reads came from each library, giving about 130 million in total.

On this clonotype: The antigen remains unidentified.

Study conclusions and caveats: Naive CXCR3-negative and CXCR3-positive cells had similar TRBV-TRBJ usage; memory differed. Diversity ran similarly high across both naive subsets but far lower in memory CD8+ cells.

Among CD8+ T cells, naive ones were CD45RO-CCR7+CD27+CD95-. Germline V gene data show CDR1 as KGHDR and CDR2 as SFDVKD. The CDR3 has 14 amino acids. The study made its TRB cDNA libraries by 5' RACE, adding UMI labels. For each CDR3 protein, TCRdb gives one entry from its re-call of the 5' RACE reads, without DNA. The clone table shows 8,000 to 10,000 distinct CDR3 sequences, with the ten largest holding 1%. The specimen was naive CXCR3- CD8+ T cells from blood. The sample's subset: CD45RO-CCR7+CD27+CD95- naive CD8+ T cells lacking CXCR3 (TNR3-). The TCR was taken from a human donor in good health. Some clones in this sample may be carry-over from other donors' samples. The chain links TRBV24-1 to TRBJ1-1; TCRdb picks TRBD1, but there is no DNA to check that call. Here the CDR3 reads CANAVGQRNTEAFF.